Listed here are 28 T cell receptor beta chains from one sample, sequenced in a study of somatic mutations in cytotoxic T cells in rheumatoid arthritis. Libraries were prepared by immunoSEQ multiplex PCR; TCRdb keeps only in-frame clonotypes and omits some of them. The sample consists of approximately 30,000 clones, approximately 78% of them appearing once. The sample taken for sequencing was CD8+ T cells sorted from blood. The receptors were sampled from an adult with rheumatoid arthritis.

CDR3 nucleotide sequence: TGTGCCTGGACCTGGGGACAGGCCGAATTTGGCTACACCTTC. Translation: CAWTWGQAEFGYTF. This chain links TRBV30 with TRBJ1-2; 8 positions agree with TRBD1. From germline, CDR1 is GTSNPN and CDR2 SVGIG (reference sequence). V trimming: 4 bases; J trimming: 7 bases; junction bases outside the gene matches: 11. The CDR3 has 14 residues.

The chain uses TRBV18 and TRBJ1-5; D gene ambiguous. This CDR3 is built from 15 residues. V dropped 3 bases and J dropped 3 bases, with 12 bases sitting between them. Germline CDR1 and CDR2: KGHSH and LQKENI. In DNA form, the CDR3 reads TGTGCCAGCTCACCGAGAGGAGCCCTCAATCAGCCCCAGCATTTT. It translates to CASSPRGALNQPQHF.

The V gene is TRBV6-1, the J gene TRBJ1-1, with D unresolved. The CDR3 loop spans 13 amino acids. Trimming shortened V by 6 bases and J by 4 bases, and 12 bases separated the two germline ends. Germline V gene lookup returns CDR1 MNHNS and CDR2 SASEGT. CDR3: CASSGSVGTEAFF. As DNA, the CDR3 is TGTGCCAGCAGCGGCTCAGTGGGCACTGAAGCTTTCTTT.

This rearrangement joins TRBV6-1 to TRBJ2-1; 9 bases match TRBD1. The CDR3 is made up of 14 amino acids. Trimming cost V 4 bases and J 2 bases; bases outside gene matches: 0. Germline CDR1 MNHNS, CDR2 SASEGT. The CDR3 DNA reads TGTGCCAGCAGTGGACAGGGGGCCTACAATGAGCAGTTCTTC. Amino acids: CASSGQGAYNEQFF.

CDR3 sequence: CASSLTVGWTEAFF. DNA of the CDR3: TGTGCCAGCAGCTTAACCGTAGGTTGGACTGAAGCTTTCTTT. This rearrangement joins TRBV7-9 to TRBJ1-1, with unresolved D. There are 14 residues in the CDR3. Germline V gives CDR1 SEHNR, CDR2 FQNEAQ (reference sequence). V shed 2 bases and J shed 5 bases, with 12 bases lying between them.

The CDR3 loop reads CASSFRTGNGNTEAFF. The CDR3 DNA follows: TGTGCCAGCAGCTTTAGGACAGGGAACGGGAACACTGAAGCTTTCTTT. V gene TRBV5-6 combines with J gene TRBJ1-1; 8 positions match TRBD1. This CDR3 is built from 16 residues. The J segment lost 1 base and the V segment lost 2 bases, leaving 7 bases of the junction unmatched. The germline V gene has CDR1 SGHDT and CDR2 YYEEEE.

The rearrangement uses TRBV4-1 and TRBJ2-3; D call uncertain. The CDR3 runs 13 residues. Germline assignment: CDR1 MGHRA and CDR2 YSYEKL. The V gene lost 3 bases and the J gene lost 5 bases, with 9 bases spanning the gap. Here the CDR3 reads CASSHPRRDTQYF. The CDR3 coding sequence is TGCGCCAGCAGCCATCCCCGGAGAGATACGCAGTATTTT.

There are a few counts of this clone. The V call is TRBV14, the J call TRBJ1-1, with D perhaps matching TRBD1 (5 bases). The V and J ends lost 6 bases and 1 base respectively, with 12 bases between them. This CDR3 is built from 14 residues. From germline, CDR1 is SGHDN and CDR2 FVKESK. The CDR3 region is CASSPRVRNTEAFF. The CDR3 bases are TGTGCCAGCAGTCCCAGGGTACGGAACACTGAAGCTTTCTTT. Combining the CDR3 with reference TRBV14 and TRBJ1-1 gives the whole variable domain EAGVTQFPSHSVIEKGQTVTLRCDPISGHDNLYWYRRVMGKEIKFLLHFVKESKQDESGMPNNRFLAERTGGTYSTLKVQPAELEDSGVYFCASSPRVRNTEAFFGQGTRLTVV.

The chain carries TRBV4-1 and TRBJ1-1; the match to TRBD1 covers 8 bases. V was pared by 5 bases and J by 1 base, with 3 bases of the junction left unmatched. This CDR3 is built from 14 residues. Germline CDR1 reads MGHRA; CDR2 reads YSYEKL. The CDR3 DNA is TGCGCCAGCAGCTACGGGACAGGGAACACTGAAGCTTTCTTT. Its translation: CASSYGTGNTEAFF.

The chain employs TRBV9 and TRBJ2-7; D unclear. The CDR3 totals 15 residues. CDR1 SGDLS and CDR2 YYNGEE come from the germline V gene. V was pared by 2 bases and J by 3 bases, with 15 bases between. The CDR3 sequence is CASSVEKGLIYEQYF. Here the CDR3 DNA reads TGTGCCAGCAGCGTGGAGAAGGGTCTCATCTACGAGCAGTACTTC.

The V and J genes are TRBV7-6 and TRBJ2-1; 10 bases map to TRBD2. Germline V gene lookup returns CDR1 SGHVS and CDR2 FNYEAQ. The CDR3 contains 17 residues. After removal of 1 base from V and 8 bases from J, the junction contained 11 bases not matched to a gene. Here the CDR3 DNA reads TGTGCCAGCAGCTTAGATCCCCCTAGCGGGAGTTGGGATGAGCAGTTCTTC. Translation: CASSLDPPSGSWDEQFF.

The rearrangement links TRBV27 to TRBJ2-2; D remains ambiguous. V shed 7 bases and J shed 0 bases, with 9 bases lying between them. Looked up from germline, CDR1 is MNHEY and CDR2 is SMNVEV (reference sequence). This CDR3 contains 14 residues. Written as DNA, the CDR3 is TGTGCCAGCACCGGGCGGCCGAACACCGGGGAGCTGTTTTTT. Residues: CASTGRPNTGELFF.

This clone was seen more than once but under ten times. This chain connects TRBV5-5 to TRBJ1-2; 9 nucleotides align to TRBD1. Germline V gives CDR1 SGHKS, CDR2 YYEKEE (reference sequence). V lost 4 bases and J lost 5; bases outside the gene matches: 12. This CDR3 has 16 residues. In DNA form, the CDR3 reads TGTGCCAGCAGCCGGAAGACGGGGGACAGGGTATATGGCTACACCTTC. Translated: CASSRKTGDRVYGYTF.

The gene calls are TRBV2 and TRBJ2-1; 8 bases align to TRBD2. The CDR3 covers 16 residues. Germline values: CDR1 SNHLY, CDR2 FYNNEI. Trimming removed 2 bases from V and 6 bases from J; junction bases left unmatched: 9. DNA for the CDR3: TGTGCCAGCAGTGAATTTCTCGCGGGAGGAGCCAATGAGCAGTTCTTC. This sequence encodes CASSEFLAGGANEQFF. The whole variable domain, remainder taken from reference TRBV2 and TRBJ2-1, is EPEVTQTPSHQVTQMGQEVILRCVPISNHLYFYWYRQILGQKVEFLVSFYNNEISEKSEIFDDQFSVERPDGSNFTLKIRSTKLEDSAMYFCASSEFLAGGANEQFFGPGTRLTVL.

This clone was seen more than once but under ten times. Here the CDR3 DNA reads TGTGCCAGTAGTCCGGGACAGGGGGCCTACGAGCAGTACTTC. As protein: CASSPGQGAYEQYF. This chain links TRBV19 with TRBJ2-7; 11 bases agree with TRBD1. The CDR3 loop spans 14 amino acids. The germline V gene has CDR1 LNHDA and CDR2 SQIVND (reference sequence). Trimming at V came to 5 bases and at J to 2 bases, leaving 2 bases not matched to a gene.

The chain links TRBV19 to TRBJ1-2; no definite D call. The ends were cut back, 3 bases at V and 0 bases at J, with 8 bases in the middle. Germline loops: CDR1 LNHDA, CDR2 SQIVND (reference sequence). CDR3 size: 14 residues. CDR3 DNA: TGTGCCAGTAGTATTGCGGGGACTAACTATGGCTACACCTTC. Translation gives CASSIAGTNYGYTF.

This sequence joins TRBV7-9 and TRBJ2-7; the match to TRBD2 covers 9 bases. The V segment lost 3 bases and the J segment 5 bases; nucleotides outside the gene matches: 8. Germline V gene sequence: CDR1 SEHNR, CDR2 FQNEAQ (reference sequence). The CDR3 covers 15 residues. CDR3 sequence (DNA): TGTGCCAGCAGCTTCGTAGCGGGAGAATGGAACGAGCAGTACTTC. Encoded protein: CASSFVAGEWNEQYF.

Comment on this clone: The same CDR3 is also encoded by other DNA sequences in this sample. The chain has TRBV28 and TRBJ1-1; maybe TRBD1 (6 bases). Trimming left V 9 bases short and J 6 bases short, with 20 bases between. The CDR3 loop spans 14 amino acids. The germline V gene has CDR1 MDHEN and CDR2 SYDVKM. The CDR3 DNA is TGTGCCAGTAGTGCCTCACGGGGGCAGGCTGAAGCTTTCTTT. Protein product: CASSASRGQAEAFF.

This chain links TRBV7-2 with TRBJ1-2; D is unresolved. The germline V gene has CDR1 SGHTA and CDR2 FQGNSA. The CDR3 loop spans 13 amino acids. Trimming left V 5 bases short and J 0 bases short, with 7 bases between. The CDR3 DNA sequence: TGTGCCAGCAGCCCCAGTGCTAACTATGGCTACACCTTC. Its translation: CASSPSANYGYTF.

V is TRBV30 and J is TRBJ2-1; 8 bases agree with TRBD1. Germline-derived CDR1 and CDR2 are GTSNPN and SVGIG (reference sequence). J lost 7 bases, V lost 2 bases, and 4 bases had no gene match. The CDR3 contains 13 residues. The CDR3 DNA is TGTGCCTGGAGTAGGACAGGGAGAAATGAGCAGTTCTTC. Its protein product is CAWSRTGRNEQFF. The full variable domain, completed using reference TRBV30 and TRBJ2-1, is SQTIHQWPATLVQPVGSPLSLECTVEGTSNPNLYWYRQAAGRGLQLLFYSVGIGQISSEVPQNLSASRPQDRQFILSSKKLLLSDSGFYLCAWSRTGRNEQFFGPGTRLTVL.

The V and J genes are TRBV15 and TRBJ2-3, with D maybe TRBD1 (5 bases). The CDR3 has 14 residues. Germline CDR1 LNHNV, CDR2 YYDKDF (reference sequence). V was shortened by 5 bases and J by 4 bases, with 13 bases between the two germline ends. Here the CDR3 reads CATSLGREADTQYF. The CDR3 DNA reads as TGTGCCACCAGCCTCGGCAGGGAAGCAGATACGCAGTATTTT.

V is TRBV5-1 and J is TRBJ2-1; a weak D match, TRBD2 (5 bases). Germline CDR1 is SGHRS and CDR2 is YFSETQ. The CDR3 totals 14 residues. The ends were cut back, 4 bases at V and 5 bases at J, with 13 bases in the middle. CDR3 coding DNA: TGCGCCAGCAGCGCATACGGGAATAACAATGAGCAGTTCTTC. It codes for CASSAYGNNNEQFF.

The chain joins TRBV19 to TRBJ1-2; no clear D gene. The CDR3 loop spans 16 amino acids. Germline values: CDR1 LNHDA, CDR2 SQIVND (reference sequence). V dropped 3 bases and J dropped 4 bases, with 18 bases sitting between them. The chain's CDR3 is CASSIGLGTLVYGYTF. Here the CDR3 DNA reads TGTGCCAGTAGTATCGGCCTAGGCACCCTAGTCTATGGCTACACCTTC.

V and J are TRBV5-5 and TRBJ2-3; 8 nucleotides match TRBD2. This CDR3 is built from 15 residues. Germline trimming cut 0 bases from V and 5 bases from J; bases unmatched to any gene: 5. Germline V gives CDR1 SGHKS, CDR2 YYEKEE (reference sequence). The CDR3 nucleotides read TGTGCCAGCAGCTTGGAGGTAGCGGGACAAGATACGCAGTATTTT. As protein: CASSLEVAGQDTQYF. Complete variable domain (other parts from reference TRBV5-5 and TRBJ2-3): DAGVTQSPTHLIKTRGQQVTLRCSPISGHKSVSWYQQVLGQGPQFIFQYYEKEERGRGNFPDRFSARQFPNYSSELNVNALLLGDSALYLCASSLEVAGQDTQYFGPGTRLTVL.

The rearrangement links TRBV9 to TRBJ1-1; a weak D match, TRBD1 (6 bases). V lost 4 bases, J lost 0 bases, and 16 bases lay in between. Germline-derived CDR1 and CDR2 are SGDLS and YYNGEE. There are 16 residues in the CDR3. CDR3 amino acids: CASSPPTGGVNTEAFF. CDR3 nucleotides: TGTGCCAGCAGCCCTCCGACCGGGGGCGTGAACACTGAAGCTTTCTTT. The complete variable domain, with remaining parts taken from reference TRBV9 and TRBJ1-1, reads DSGVTQTPKHLITATGQRVTLRCSPRSGDLSVYWYQQSLDQGLQFLIQYYNGEERAKGNILERFSAQQFPDLHSELNLSSLELGDSALYFCASSPPTGGVNTEAFFGQGTRLTVV.

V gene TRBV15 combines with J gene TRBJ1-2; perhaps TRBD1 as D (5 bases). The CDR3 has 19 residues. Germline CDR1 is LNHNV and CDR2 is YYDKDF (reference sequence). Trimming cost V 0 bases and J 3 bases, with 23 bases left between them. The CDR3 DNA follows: TGTGCCACCAGCAGAGATATTAGAAACAGGCGATATTTGGACTATGGCTACACCTTC. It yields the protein CATSRDIRNRRYLDYGYTF.

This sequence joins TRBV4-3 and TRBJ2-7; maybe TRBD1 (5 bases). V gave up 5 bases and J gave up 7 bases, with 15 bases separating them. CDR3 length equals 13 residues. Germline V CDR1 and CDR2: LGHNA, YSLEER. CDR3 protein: CASSEGATREQYF. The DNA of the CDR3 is TGCGCCAGCAGCGAAGGGGCGACCAGAGAGCAGTACTTC.

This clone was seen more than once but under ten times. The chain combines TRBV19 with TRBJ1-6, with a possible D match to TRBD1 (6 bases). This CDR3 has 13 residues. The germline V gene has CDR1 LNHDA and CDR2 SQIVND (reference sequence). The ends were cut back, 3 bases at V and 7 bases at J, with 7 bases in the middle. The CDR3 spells CASSIRGNSPLHF. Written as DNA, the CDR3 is TGTGCCAGTAGTATTAGGGGGAATTCACCCCTCCACTTT.